The TCR beta chain under discussion was sequenced for a study of technical replicates of blood from a few donors. This clone was picked up one time. Trimming removed 2 bases from V and 7 bases from J, with 15 bases in between. The CDR3 sequence is 14 residues long. Per germline, CDR1 SGHDT and CDR2 YYEEEE. The assay was immunoSEQ multiplex PCR, and TCRdb's table has in-frame clones only and misses some. The profile shows about 72,000 clones, about nine tenths of them singletons. This chain links TRBV5-6 with TRBJ2-5, with unresolved D. This receptor was identified in a human donor in good health. Sequenced sample: T cells isolated from PBMCs. CDR3 in DNA: TGTGCCAGCAGCTTTCAACATCTCCCTGGGACCCAGTACTTC. It encodes CASSFQHLPGTQYF.